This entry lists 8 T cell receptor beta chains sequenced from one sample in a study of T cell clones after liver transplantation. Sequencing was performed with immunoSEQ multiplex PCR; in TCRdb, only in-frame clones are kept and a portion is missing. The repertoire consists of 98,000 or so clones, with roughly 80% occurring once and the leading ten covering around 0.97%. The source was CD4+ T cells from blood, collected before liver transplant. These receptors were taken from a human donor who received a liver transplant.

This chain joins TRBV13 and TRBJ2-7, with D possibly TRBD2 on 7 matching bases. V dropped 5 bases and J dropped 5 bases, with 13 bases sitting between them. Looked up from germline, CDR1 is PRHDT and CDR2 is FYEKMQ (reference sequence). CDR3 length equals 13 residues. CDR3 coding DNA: TGTGCCAGCAGCACCACAGGGAGGGACGAGCAGTACTTC. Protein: CASSTTGRDEQYF.

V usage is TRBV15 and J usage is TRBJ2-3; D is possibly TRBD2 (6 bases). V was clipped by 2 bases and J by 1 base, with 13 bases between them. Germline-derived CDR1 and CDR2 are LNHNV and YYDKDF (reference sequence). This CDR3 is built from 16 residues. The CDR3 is CATSRSTGLGTDTQYF. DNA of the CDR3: TGTGCCACCAGCAGATCTACGGGACTCGGCACAGATACGCAGTATTTT.

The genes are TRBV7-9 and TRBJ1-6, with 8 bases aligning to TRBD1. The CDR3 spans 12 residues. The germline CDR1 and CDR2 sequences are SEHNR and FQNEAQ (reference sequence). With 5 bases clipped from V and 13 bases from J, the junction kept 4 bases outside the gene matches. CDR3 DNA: TGTGCCAGCAGCCCCGGACAGGGCCCCCTCCACTTT. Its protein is CASSPGQGPLHF.

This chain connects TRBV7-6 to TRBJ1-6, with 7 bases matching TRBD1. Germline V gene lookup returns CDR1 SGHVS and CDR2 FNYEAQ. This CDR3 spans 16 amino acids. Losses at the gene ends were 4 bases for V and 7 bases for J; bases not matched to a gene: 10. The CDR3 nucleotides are TGTGCCAGCAGCTCGACAGGGTTAAAGGGGAATTCACCCCTCCACTTT. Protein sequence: CASSSTGLKGNSPLHF.

The CDR3 here is CASSEQGKSEAFF. Here the CDR3 DNA reads TGTGCCAGCAGTGAACAGGGTAAAAGTGAAGCTTTCTTT. This sequence joins TRBV6-1 and TRBJ1-1; D possibly corresponds to TRBD1 (5 bases). CDR3 length equals 13 residues. Germline CDR1 and CDR2: MNHNS and SASEGT. Trimming removed 2 bases at V and 7 bases at J, with 11 bases between.

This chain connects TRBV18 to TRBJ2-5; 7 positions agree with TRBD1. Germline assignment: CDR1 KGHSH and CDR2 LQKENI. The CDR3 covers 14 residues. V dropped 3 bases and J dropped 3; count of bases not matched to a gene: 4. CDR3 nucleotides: TGTGCCAGCTCACCGTGGGGGACAGAAGAGACCCAGTACTTC. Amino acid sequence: CASSPWGTEETQYF.

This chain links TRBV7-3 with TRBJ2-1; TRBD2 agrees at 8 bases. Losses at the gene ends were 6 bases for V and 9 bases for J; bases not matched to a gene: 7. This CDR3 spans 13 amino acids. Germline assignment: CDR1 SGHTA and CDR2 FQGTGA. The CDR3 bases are TGTGCCAGCAGGACTAGCGTGTTGACTGAGCAGTTCTTC. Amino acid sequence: CASRTSVLTEQFF.

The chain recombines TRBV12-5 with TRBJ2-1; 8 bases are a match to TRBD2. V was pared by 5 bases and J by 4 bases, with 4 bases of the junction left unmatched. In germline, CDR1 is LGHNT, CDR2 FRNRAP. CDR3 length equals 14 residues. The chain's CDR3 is CASGTSGLYNEQFF. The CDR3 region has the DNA TGTGCTAGTGGTACTAGCGGACTGTACAATGAGCAGTTCTTC.